This TCR beta chain was captured in a study of T-cell reconstitution after alpha-beta-depleted transplantation in children. There are many counts of this clonotype. Its specificity is unknown. Whole-study findings and limits: It was newly produced T cells that mostly accounted for T-cell counts and diversity one year after transplant.

TCRbeta library construction was performed incorporating unique molecular identifiers. Each CDR3 protein is one row after TCRdb ran MiXCR on the PCR reads. The repertoire includes hundreds of thousands of distinct CDR3 sequences, 10% to 13% of them detected once, and about 2.1% sits in the top ten. This CDR3 region has 14 residues. Trimming took 5 bases from V and 5 from J, leaving 15 bases between them. Germline-derived CDR1 and CDR2 are LNHDA and SQIVND (reference sequence). This chain links TRBV19 with TRBJ1-1; no reliable D call. Sequences were derived from PBMCs, sampled before TCRalphabeta/CD19-depleted stem cell transplant. This receptor was obtained from a child under 10 years old with inherited bone marrow failure, due to receive a stem cell transplant. DNA for the CDR3: TGTGCCAGTAGTGGCAATTTACGGTTGACTGAAGCTTTCTTT. As protein: CASSGNLRLTEAFF. Filled out from reference TRBV19 and TRBJ1-1, the complete variable domain reads DGGITQSPKYLFRKEGQNVTLSCEQNLNHDAMYWYRQDPGQGLRLIYYSQIVNDFQKGDIAEGYSVSREKKESFPLTVTSAQKNPTAFYLCASSGNLRLTEAFFGQGTRLTVV.